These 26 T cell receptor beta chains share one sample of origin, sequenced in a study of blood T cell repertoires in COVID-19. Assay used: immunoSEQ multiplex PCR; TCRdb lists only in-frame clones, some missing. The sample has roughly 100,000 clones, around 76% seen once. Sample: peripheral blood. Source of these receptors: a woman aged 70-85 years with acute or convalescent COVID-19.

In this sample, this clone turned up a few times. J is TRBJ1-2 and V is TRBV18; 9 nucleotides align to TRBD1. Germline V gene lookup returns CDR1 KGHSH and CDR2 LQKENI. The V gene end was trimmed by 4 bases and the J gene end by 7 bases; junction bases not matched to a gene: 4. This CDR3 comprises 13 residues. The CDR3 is CASSQGQGSGYTF. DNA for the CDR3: TGTGCCAGCTCACAGGGACAGGGATCTGGCTACACCTTC.

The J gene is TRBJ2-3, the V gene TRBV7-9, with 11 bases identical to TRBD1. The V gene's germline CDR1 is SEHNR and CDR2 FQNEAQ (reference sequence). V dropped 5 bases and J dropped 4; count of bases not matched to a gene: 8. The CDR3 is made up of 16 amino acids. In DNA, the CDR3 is TGTGCCAGCAGCGCGCGGGACAGGGGGAAGGCAGATACGCAGTATTTT. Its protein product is CASSARDRGKADTQYF.

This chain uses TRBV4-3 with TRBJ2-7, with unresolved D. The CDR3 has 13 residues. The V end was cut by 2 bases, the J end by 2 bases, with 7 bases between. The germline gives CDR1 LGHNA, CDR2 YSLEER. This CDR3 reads CASSQQVAYEQYF. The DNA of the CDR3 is TGCGCCAGCAGCCAACAGGTTGCCTACGAGCAGTACTTC.

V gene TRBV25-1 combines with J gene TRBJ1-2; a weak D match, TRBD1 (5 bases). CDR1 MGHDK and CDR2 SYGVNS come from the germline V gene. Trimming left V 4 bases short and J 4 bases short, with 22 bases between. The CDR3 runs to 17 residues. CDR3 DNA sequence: TGTGCCAGCAGTGGTAATCCCGGCGCAGGGAAGGGCTATGGCTACACCTTC. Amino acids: CASSGNPGAGKGYGYTF.

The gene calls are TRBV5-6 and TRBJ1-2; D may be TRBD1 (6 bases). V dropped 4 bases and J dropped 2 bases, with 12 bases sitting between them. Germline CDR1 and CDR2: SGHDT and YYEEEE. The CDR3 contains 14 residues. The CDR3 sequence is CASSQRQGNYGYTF. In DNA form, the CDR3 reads TGTGCCAGCAGCCAACGGCAGGGGAACTATGGCTACACCTTC.

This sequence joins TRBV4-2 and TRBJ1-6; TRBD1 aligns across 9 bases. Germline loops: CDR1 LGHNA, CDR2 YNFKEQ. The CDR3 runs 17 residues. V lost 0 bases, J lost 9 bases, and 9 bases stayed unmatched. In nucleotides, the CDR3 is TGTGCCAGCAGCCAAGAATTGGTGGGACAGGGAATTTCACCCCTCCACTTT. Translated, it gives CASSQELVGQGISPLHF.

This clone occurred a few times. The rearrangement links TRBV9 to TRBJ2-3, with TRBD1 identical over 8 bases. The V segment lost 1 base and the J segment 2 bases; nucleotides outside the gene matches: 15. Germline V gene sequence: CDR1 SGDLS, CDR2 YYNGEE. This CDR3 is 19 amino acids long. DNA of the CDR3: TGTGCCAGCAGCGTAACCTCCGGACAGGGAAGTGGGGTCACAGATACGCAGTATTTT. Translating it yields CASSVTSGQGSGVTDTQYF.

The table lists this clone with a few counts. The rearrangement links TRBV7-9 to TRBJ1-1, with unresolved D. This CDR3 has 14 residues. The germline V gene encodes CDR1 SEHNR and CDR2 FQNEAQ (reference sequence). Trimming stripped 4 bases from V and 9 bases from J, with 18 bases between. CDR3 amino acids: CASSSIALYSQAFF. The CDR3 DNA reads TGTGCCAGCAGCTCCATTGCCCTATATTCTCAAGCTTTCTTT.

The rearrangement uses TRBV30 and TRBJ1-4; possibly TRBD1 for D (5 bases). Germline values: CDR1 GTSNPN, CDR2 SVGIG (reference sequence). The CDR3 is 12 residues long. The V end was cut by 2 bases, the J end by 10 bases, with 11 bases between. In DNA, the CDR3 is TGTGCCTGGAGTTTTCAGGGCGCAAAACTGTTTTTT. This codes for CAWSFQGAKLFF.

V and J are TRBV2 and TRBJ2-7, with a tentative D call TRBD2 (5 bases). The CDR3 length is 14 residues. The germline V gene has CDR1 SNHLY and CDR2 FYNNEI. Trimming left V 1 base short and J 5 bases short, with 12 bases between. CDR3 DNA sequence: TGTGCCAGCAGTGAAGAGACTACTGGGCACGAGCAGTACTTC. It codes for CASSEETTGHEQYF.

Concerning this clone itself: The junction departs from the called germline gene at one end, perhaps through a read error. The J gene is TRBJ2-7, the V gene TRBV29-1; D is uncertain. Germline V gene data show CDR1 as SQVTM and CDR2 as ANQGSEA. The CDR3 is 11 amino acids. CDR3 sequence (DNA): TGCAGCGTAGCCCGCTCCCACGAGCAGTACTTC. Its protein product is CSVARSHEQYF.

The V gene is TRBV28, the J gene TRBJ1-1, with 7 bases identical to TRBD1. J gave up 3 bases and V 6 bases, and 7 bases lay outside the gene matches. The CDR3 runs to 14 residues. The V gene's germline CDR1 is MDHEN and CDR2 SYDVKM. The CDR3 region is CASSRRRGYTEAFF. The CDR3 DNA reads TGTGCCAGCAGCCGTCGCAGGGGGTACACTGAAGCTTTCTTT.

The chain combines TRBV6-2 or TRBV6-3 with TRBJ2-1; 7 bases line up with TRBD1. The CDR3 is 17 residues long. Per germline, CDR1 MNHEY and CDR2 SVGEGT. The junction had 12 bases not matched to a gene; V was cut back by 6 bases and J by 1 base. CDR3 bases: TGTGCCAGCAGCCCTAATCACAGGGGAAGATCCTACAATGAGCAGTTCTTC. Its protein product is CASSPNHRGRSYNEQFF.

The CDR3 region is CASSFSGTGYGEQYF. DNA for the CDR3: TGCGCCAGCAGCTTTAGCGGGACAGGGTATGGCGAGCAGTACTTC. V and J are TRBV5-1 and TRBJ2-7; possibly TRBD1 for D (9 bases). Per the germline V gene, CDR1 is SGHRS and CDR2 is YFSETQ. This CDR3 region has 15 residues. V was shortened by 2 bases and J by 6 bases, with 18 bases between the two germline ends.

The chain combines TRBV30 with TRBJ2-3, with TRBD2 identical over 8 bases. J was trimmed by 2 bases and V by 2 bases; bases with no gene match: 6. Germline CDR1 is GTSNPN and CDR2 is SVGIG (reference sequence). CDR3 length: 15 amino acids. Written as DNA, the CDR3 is TGTGCCTGGAGTACAGCGGGGGCGCTCACAGATACGCAGTATTTT. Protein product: CAWSTAGALTDTQYF.

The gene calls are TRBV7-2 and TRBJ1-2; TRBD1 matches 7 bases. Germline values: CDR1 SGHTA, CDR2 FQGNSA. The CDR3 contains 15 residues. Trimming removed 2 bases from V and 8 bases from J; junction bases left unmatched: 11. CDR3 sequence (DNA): TGTGCCAGCAGCTTACGGACAGGACCAGAGGGGGGCTACACCTTC. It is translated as CASSLRTGPEGGYTF.

The CDR3 bases are TGTGCCAGCAGCTACGGGACAGGGGTGAATCAGCCCCAGCATTTT. The encoded protein is CASSYGTGVNQPQHF. The chain has TRBV5-6 and TRBJ1-5; 10 bases map to TRBD1. CDR1 and CDR2 (germline): SGHDT, YYEEEE. V was pared by 3 bases and J by 4 bases, with 4 bases of the junction left unmatched. The CDR3 sequence is 15 residues long.

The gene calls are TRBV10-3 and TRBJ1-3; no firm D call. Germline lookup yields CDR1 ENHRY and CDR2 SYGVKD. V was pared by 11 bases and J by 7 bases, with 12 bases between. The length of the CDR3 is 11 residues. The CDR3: CASQLGNTIYF. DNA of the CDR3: TGTGCCTCCCAACTAGGTAACACCATATATTTT.

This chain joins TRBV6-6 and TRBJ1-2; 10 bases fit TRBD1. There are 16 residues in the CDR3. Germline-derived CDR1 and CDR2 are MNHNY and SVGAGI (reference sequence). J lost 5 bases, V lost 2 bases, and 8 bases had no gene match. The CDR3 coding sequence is TGTGCCAGCAGTTACCCCCGACAGGGGGCCGGATATGGCTACACCTTC. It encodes CASSYPRQGAGYGYTF.

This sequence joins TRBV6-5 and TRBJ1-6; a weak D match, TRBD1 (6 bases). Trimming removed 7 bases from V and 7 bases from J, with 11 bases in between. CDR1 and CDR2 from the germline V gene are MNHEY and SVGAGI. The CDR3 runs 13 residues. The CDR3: CASTYRANSPLHF. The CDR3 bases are TGTGCCAGCACCTACAGGGCGAATTCACCCCTCCACTTT.

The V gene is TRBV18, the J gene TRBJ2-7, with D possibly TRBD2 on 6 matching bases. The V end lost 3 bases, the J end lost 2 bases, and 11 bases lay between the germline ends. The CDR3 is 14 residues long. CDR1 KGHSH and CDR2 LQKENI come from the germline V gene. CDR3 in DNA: TGTGCCAGCTCACCGTCTACTAGCACCTACGAGCAGTACTTC. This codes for CASSPSTSTYEQYF. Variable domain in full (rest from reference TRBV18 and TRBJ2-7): NAGVMQNPRHLVRRRGQEARLRCSPMKGHSHVYWYRQLPEEGLKFMVYLQKENIIDESGMPKERFSAEFPKEGPSILRIQQVVRGDSAAYFCASSPSTSTYEQYFGPGTRLTVT.

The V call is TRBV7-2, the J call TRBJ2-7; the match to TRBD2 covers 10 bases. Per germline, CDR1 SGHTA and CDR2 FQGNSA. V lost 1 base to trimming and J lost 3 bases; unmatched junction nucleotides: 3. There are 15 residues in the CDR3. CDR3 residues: CASSLVSGGVYEQYF. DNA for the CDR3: TGTGCCAGCAGCTTAGTAAGCGGGGGGGTCTACGAGCAGTACTTC.

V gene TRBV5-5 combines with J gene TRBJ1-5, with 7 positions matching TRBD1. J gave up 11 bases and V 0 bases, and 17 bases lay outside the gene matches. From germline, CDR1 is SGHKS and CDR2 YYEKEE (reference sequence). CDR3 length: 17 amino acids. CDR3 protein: CASSLGPGQVDLRTQHF. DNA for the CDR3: TGTGCCAGCAGCTTGGGACCCGGACAGGTGGATTTAAGGACCCAGCATTTT.

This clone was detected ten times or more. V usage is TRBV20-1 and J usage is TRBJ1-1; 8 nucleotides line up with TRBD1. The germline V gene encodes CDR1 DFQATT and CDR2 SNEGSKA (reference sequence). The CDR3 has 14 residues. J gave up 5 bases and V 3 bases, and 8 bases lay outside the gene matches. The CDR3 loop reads CSASSQGGGTEAFF. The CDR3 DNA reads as TGCAGTGCTAGTTCACAGGGGGGAGGGACTGAAGCTTTCTTT.

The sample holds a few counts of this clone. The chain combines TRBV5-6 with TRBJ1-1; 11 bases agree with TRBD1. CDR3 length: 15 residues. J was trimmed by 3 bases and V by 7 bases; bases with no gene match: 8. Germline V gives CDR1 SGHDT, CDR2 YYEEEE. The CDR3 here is CASRGQGAVYTEAFF. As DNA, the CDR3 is TGTGCCAGCCGTGGACAGGGGGCGGTTTACACTGAAGCTTTCTTT.

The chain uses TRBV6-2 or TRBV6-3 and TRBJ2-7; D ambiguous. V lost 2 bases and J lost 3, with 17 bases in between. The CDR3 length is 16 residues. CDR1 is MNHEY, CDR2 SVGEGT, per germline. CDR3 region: CASSYVLGLADYEQYF. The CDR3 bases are TGTGCCAGCAGTTACGTCCTGGGCCTGGCAGACTACGAGCAGTACTTC.